This T cell receptor (beta chain) was captured by sequencing in a study of blood T cell repertoires in COVID-19. As for the study in general: The origin of the acute and convalescent COVID-19 samples was the United States, Italy and Spain. PBMCs, B-cell-depleted T cells, or T cells were the source of the cDNA or gDNA that made up the material.

The V segment lost 0 bases and the J segment 12 bases; nucleotides outside the gene matches: 2. The CDR3 runs 14 residues. The V gene's germline CDR1 is SGHAT and CDR2 FQDESV (reference sequence). Original data processing: Amplifying reference gene primers gave estimates of nucleated cell counts. The protocol was immunoSEQ multiplex PCR, while the TCRdb copy is restricted to in-frame clones and leaves out a portion. V and J calls plus clone size are reproduced from that table; the DNA served to infer D and trimming. The sample holds roughly 230,000 clones, about 85% seen once. The sequencing input was peripheral blood. The rearrangement joins TRBV11-1 to TRBJ2-1; 13 bases fit TRBD2. This clonotype originated in a man in his forties or fifties with acute or convalescent COVID-19. CDR3 bases: TGTGCCAGCAGCTTAGCGGGACTAGCGGGGTCGCAGTTCTTC. Translation gives CASSLAGLAGSQFF.